This is a list of T cell receptor beta chains from one sample in a study of beta chain features in type 1 diabetes. Data came from immunoSEQ multiplex PCR; TCRdb stores just in-frame clones and leaves some out. The sample includes approximately 400,000 clones, about 14% of them seen just once. The specimen was naive CD4+ T cells from blood. These receptors all come from a woman aged 18-35 years in good health. Each CDR3 is given with its conserved first and last residue. The D gene is left open where the match is weak. Clone size is not always given. Where it is, it says once, few, many or a class for expanded clones.

J gene: TRBJ1-4; clone size: NA; CDR3 length: 14; V gene: TRBV29-1; D gene: TRBD1; CDR3 protein: CSVGSGTVNEKLFF; CDR3 DNA: TGCAGCGTTGGCTCGGGGACAGTGAATGAAAAACTGTTTTTT
J gene: TRBJ2-3; clone size: few; CDR3 length: 14; V gene: TRBV29-1; D gene: TRBD2; CDR3 protein: CSVGTSGTTDTQYF; CDR3 DNA: TGCAGCGTTGGGACTAGCGGGACGACAGATACGCAGTATTTT
J gene: TRBJ2-7; clone size: NA; CDR3 length: 15; V gene: TRBV7-3; D gene: TRBD2; CDR3 protein: CASSPGTSGRVEQYF; CDR3 DNA: TGTGCCAGCAGCCCAGGGACTAGCGGGAGGGTCGAGCAGTACTTC
J gene: TRBJ2-3; clone size: few; CDR3 length: 21; V gene: TRBV15; D gene: TRBD2; CDR3 protein: CATSGSKGLAATKSSTDTQYF; CDR3 DNA: TGTGCCACCAGCGGATCAAAAGGACTAGCGGCCACTAAGTCTAGCACAGATACGCAGTATTTT
J gene: TRBJ2-5; clone size: NA; CDR3 length: 15; V gene: TRBV28; D gene: NA; CDR3 protein: CASSLSGAGGETQYF; CDR3 DNA: TGTGCCAGCAGTTTATCGGGAGCGGGCGGGGAGACCCAGTACTTC
J gene: TRBJ1-2; clone size: few; CDR3 length: 15; V gene: TRBV5-1; D gene: TRBD1; CDR3 protein: CASSLPSDRGSGYTF; CDR3 DNA: TGCGCCAGCAGCTTGCCTTCGGACAGGGGTTCTGGCTACACCTTC
J gene: TRBJ2-6; clone size: NA; CDR3 length: 15; V gene: TRBV27; D gene: NA; CDR3 protein: CASSGDRAGANVLTF; CDR3 DNA: TGTGCCAGCAGCGGGGATAGGGCTGGGGCCAACGTCCTGACTTTC
J gene: TRBJ2-5; clone size: few; CDR3 length: 15; V gene: TRBV5-1; D gene: NA; CDR3 protein: CASSFGRGIKETQYF; CDR3 DNA: TGCGCCAGCAGCTTTGGTCGAGGAATCAAAGAGACCCAGTACTTC
J gene: TRBJ2-2; clone size: few; CDR3 length: 14; V gene: TRBV29-1; D gene: TRBD1; CDR3 protein: CSVAGTGNTGELFF; CDR3 DNA: TGCAGCGTAGCCGGGACAGGGAACACCGGGGAGCTGTTTTTT
J gene: TRBJ2-1; clone size: NA; CDR3 length: 14; V gene: TRBV5-6; D gene: NA; CDR3 protein: CASSFRDTYNEQFF; CDR3 DNA: TGTGCCAGCAGCTTTCGGGACACCTACAATGAGCAGTTCTTC
J gene: TRBJ2-7; clone size: few; CDR3 length: 15; V gene: TRBV7-9; D gene: TRBD1; CDR3 protein: CASSPGTGVTYEQYF; CDR3 DNA: TGTGCCAGCAGCCCCGGGACAGGGGTCACCTACGAGCAGTACTTC
J gene: TRBJ1-1; clone size: few; CDR3 length: 14; V gene: TRBV7-3; D gene: TRBD1; CDR3 protein: CASSLSQGSTKAFF; CDR3 DNA: TGTGCCAGCAGCCTTTCACAGGGGTCAACGAAAGCTTTCTTT
J gene: TRBJ2-7; clone size: NA; CDR3 length: 15; V gene: TRBV27; D gene: TRBD2; CDR3 protein: CASTSGTSGAYEQYF; CDR3 DNA: TGTGCCAGCACCTCCGGAACTAGCGGAGCCTACGAGCAGTACTTC
J gene: TRBJ1-1; clone size: NA; CDR3 length: 13; V gene: TRBV18; D gene: NA; CDR3 protein: CASSPSGLTEAFF; CDR3 DNA: TGTGCCAGCTCACCATCAGGGCTTACTGAAGCTTTCTTT
J gene: TRBJ1-4; clone size: few; CDR3 length: 14; V gene: TRBV7-9; D gene: TRBD1; CDR3 protein: CASSLGQGGEKLFF; CDR3 DNA: TGTGCCAGCAGCCTGGGACAGGGCGGCGAAAAACTGTTTTTT
J gene: TRBJ2-5; clone size: NA; CDR3 length: 15; V gene: TRBV6-6; D gene: TRBD1; CDR3 protein: CASRGTGTGEETQYF; CDR3 DNA: TGTGCCAGCAGGGGAACCGGGACAGGGGAGGAGACCCAGTACTTC
J gene: TRBJ2-5; clone size: NA; CDR3 length: 13; V gene: TRBV6-6; D gene: NA; CDR3 protein: CASRVTRGETQYF; CDR3 DNA: TGTGCCAGCAGGGTCACTAGGGGGGAGACCCAGTACTTC
J gene: TRBJ1-1; clone size: NA; CDR3 length: 15; V gene: TRBV7-9; D gene: NA; CDR3 protein: CASSLGQGLNTEAFF; CDR3 DNA: TGTGCCAGCAGCTTAGGTCAGGGTTTGAACACTGAAGCTTTCTTT
J gene: TRBJ2-7; clone size: few; CDR3 length: 16; V gene: TRBV18; D gene: NA; CDR3 protein: CASSPQGMGGGNEQYF; CDR3 DNA: TGTGCCAGCTCACCGCAAGGGATGGGTGGGGGCAACGAGCAGTACTTC
J gene: TRBJ1-1; clone size: NA; CDR3 length: 16; V gene: TRBV7-9; D gene: NA; CDR3 protein: CASSSRVRAQNTEAFF; CDR3 DNA: TGTGCCAGCAGCTCCCGGGTGAGGGCCCAGAACACTGAAGCTTTCTTT
J gene: TRBJ2-7; clone size: NA; CDR3 length: 17; V gene: TRBV5-1; D gene: TRBD2; CDR3 protein: CASSSRQGAGGPYEQYF; CDR3 DNA: TGCGCCAGCAGCTCCCGGCAGGGCGCGGGAGGGCCCTACGAGCAGTACTTC
J gene: TRBJ1-2; clone size: few; CDR3 length: 17; V gene: TRBV30; D gene: NA; CDR3 protein: CAWSVPSAGGWDYGYTF; CDR3 DNA: TGTGCCTGGAGTGTACCCTCCGCGGGGGGCTGGGACTATGGCTACACCTTC
J gene: TRBJ2-1; clone size: NA; CDR3 length: 14; V gene: TRBV11-2; D gene: NA; CDR3 protein: CASSLTLQNNEQFF; CDR3 DNA: TGTGCCAGCAGCTTAACTTTACAGAACAATGAGCAGTTCTTC
J gene: TRBJ2-1; clone size: NA; CDR3 length: 15; V gene: TRBV19; D gene: TRBD1; CDR3 protein: CASSLPGQGHNEQFF; CDR3 DNA: TGTGCCAGTAGTCTCCCCGGACAGGGTCACAATGAGCAGTTCTTC
J gene: TRBJ1-2; clone size: NA; CDR3 length: 14; V gene: TRBV29-1; D gene: TRBD1; CDR3 protein: CSAAGTGSNYGYTF; CDR3 DNA: TGCAGCGCCGCAGGGACAGGGAGTAACTATGGCTACACCTTC
J gene: TRBJ2-3; clone size: NA; CDR3 length: 13; V gene: TRBV9; D gene: TRBD2; CDR3 protein: CASSSGSTDTQYF; CDR3 DNA: TGTGCCAGCAGTAGCGGGAGCACAGATACGCAGTATTTT
J gene: TRBJ2-3; clone size: few; CDR3 length: 14; V gene: TRBV15; D gene: NA; CDR3 protein: CATSRDPGTDTQYF; CDR3 DNA: TGTGCCACCAGCAGAGACCCGGGTACAGATACGCAGTATTTT
J gene: TRBJ2-2; clone size: few; CDR3 length: 14; V gene: TRBV28; D gene: NA; CDR3 protein: CASSSTGFPGELFF; CDR3 DNA: TGTGCCAGCAGTTCGACAGGATTTCCCGGGGAGCTGTTTTTT